One sample yielded the 22 T cell receptor beta chains listed below, sequenced in a study of long-term antiretroviral therapy in people with HIV. Survey-level resolution applied to immunoSEQ assay v3.0. Here immunoSEQ multiplex PCR was the method, and the copy in TCRdb shows in-frame clones only, minus some. The sample has about 17,000 clones; roughly 90% are singletons. The starting material was unsorted PBMCs, obtained 0.3 years after starting antiretroviral therapy. The receptors stem from a man aged 55 to 70 with HIV.

CDR3 DNA: TGTGCCAGCAGTCCTCCTGAATACCACTACGAGCAGTACTTC. Residues: CASSPPEYHYEQYF. V gene TRBV6-6 combines with J gene TRBJ2-7; D call uncertain. CDR1 MNHNY and CDR2 SVGAGI come from the germline V gene (reference sequence). V was pared by 5 bases and J by 3 bases, with 14 bases between. The CDR3 runs to 14 residues.

V gene TRBV7-3 combines with J gene TRBJ2-1, with 7 bases identical to TRBD2. Trimming removed 8 bases from V and 5 bases from J; junction bases left unmatched: 0. The CDR3 runs 11 residues. The V gene's germline CDR1 is SGHTA and CDR2 FQGTGA. The CDR3 spells CASGTNNEQFF. The CDR3 region has the DNA TGTGCCAGCGGGACTAACAATGAGCAGTTCTTC. The whole variable domain, filled in from reference TRBV7-3 and TRBJ2-1, reads GAGVSQTPSNKVTEKGKYVELRCDPISGHTALYWYRQSLGQGPEFLIYFQGTGAADDSGLPNDRFFAVRPEGSVSTLKIQRTERGDSAVYLCASGTNNEQFFGPGTRLTVL.

The CDR3 reads CASSRSGRNTYNEQFF. The CDR3 region has the DNA TGTGCCAGCAGTCGTAGCGGGAGAAATACCTACAATGAGCAGTTCTTC. The chain is built from TRBV27 and TRBJ2-1; 9 nucleotides agree with TRBD2. Germline V gene data show CDR1 as MNHEY and CDR2 as SMNVEV (reference sequence). The V gene end was trimmed by 5 bases and the J gene end by 2 bases; junction bases not matched to a gene: 7. The CDR3 contains 16 residues.

The chain has TRBV7-3 and TRBJ1-1, with D possibly matching TRBD1 (5 bases). V shed 5 bases and J shed 4 bases, with 14 bases lying between them. The germline CDR1 and CDR2 sequences are SGHTA and FQGTGA. This CDR3 is built from 14 residues. In DNA, the CDR3 is TGTGCCAGCAGCCCCCAAGGGGCCAGCACTGAAGCTTTCTTT. This translates into CASSPQGASTEAFF.

The J gene is TRBJ2-3, the V gene TRBV29-1; D is perhaps TRBD1 (7 bases). The CDR3 totals 16 residues. The germline gives CDR1 SQVTM, CDR2 ANQGSEA. V was cut by 3 bases and J by 4 bases, with 20 bases left in between. DNA of the CDR3: TGCAGCGTTGAGTCGCCAATGGGCAGGGGGGCAGATACGCAGTATTTT. It yields the protein CSVESPMGRGADTQYF.

This chain links TRBV7-9 with TRBJ2-3, with 11 bases matching TRBD2. V lost 5 bases to trimming and J lost 4 bases; unmatched junction nucleotides: 8. The germline gives CDR1 SEHNR, CDR2 FQNEAQ (reference sequence). CDR3 length: 16 amino acids. CDR3 amino acids: CASSPIAGGPPDTQYF. CDR3 coding DNA: TGTGCCAGCAGCCCCATAGCGGGAGGGCCCCCAGATACGCAGTATTTT.

This clone was detected once. V is TRBV10-2 and J is TRBJ2-1; D remains unclear. The CDR3 length is 13 residues. V was trimmed by 5 bases and J by 6 bases, leaving 11 bases between them. From germline, CDR1 is WSHSY and CDR2 SAAADI. The CDR3 coding sequence is TGCGCCAGCAGTCTGACCGCTCCCAATGAGCAGTTCTTC. Translation: CASSLTAPNEQFF.

This sequence joins TRBV5-5 and TRBJ2-2; TRBD2 matches 7 bases. Germline CDR1 reads SGHKS; CDR2 reads YYEKEE (reference sequence). Germline trimming cut 0 bases from V and 5 bases from J; bases unmatched to any gene: 7. The CDR3 covers 16 residues. The CDR3 protein is CASSLASGRWTGELFF. CDR3 nucleotides: TGTGCCAGCAGCTTGGCTAGCGGCCGGTGGACCGGGGAGCTGTTTTTT.

The V call is TRBV7-2, the J call TRBJ2-5; 8 positions match TRBD1. The CDR3 length is 15 residues. J lost 0 bases, V lost 4 bases, and 4 bases had no gene match. CDR1 is SGHTA and CDR2 is FQGNSA in the germline V gene. CDR3 region: CASSSADRDQETQYF. CDR3 sequence (DNA): TGTGCCAGCAGCTCGGCGGACAGGGACCAAGAGACCCAGTACTTC.

The chain couples TRBV5-5 to TRBJ1-5, with unresolved D. This CDR3 has 13 residues. Germline CDR1 and CDR2: SGHKS and YYEKEE (reference sequence). The V end lost 2 bases, the J end lost 6 bases, and 9 bases lay between the germline ends. CDR3 DNA sequence: TGTGCCAGCAGCTTTTTACTGGGTCAGCCCCAGCATTTT. Its protein product is CASSFLLGQPQHF.

The chain combines TRBV7-2 with TRBJ2-1; D assignment may be TRBD1 or TRBD2 (7 bases each). With 10 bases removed from V and 2 bases from J, the gap between germline ends came to 27 bases. Germline V gene lookup returns CDR1 SGHTA and CDR2 FQGNSA. CDR3 length equals 18 residues. The CDR3 is CATLGQSGGAPTYNEQFF. CDR3 in DNA: TGTGCCACCCTTGGACAGTCAGGGGGGGCGCCCACCTACAATGAGCAGTTCTTC.

As concerns this clone: At one of its ends the junction is not consistent with the germline gene, which may arise from a read error. DNA of the CDR3: TGCAGTGCTCGAGACAGGTTCTTT. It codes for CSARDRFF. The chain is built from TRBV20-1 and TRBJ1-1, with D maybe TRBD1 (6 bases). The CDR3 has 8 residues. Germline CDR1 is DFQATT and CDR2 is SNEGSKA (reference sequence).

V and J are TRBV29-1 and TRBJ2-5; 8 nucleotides match TRBD2. The CDR3 is made up of 14 amino acids. Germline loops: CDR1 SQVTM, CDR2 ANQGSEA. V was clipped by 6 bases and J by 3 bases; unmatched bases: 9. The CDR3 loop reads CSVQIQLAEETQYF. In DNA, the CDR3 is TGCAGCGTCCAAATCCAACTAGCGGAAGAGACCCAGTACTTC. Complete variable domain (other parts from reference TRBV29-1 and TRBJ2-5): SAVISQKPSRDICQRGTSLTIQCQVDSQVTMMFWYRQQPGQSLTLIATANQGSEATYESGFVIDKFPISRPNLTFSTLTVSNMSPEDSSIYLCSVQIQLAEETQYFGPGTRLLVL.

The chain employs TRBV4-1 and TRBJ2-1, with 7 bases matching TRBD2. The V gene's germline CDR1 is MGHRA and CDR2 YSYEKL. The CDR3 covers 14 residues. The V segment lost 4 bases and the J segment 7 bases; nucleotides outside the gene matches: 7. CDR3 coding DNA: TGCGCCAGCAGCCTCCCACTAGCGCCAAATGAGCAGTTCTTC. It encodes CASSLPLAPNEQFF.

V gene TRBV6-5 combines with J gene TRBJ1-2; D unresolved. Trimming left V 2 bases short and J 6 bases short, with 7 bases between. The CDR3 has 12 residues. The V gene's germline CDR1 is MNHEY and CDR2 SVGAGI. CDR3 sequence reads: CASSYGGNGYTF. In nucleotides, the CDR3 is TGTGCCAGCAGTTACGGAGGGAATGGCTACACCTTC.

This sequence joins TRBV28 and TRBJ1-5; D is ambiguous. The CDR3 runs to 14 residues. Trimming cost V 7 bases and J 4 bases, with 14 bases left between them. CDR1 and CDR2 (germline): MDHEN, SYDVKM. The CDR3 bases are TGTGCCAGCACCCCCGGAAGACTAAATCAGCCCCAGCATTTT. Its protein is CASTPGRLNQPQHF.

V and J are TRBV6-1 and TRBJ2-7; 10 bases are a match to TRBD2. Looked up from germline, CDR1 is MNHNS and CDR2 is SASEGT. This CDR3 region has 17 residues. Germline trimming cut 2 bases from V and 1 base from J; bases unmatched to any gene: 8. DNA of the CDR3: TGTGCCAGCAGTGAACATAGCGGGGGGTTTGTATCCTACGAGCAGTACTTC. Residues: CASSEHSGGFVSYEQYF.

The chain is built from TRBV7-9 and TRBJ2-1; D is possibly TRBD2 (5 bases). Trimming removed 5 bases at V and 6 bases at J, with 11 bases between. Germline CDR1 SEHNR, CDR2 FQNEAQ (reference sequence). CDR3 length: 13 residues. The CDR3 nucleotides are TGTGCCAGCAGCGTGAGCAGCGGCAATGAGCAGTTCTTC. Amino acids: CASSVSSGNEQFF.

The J gene is TRBJ2-3, the V gene TRBV9; 8 bases fit TRBD2. The J segment lost 0 bases and the V segment lost 6 bases, leaving 6 bases of the junction unmatched. The germline gives CDR1 SGDLS, CDR2 YYNGEE. The CDR3 loop spans 15 amino acids. The CDR3 loop is CASNLASGSTDTQYF. CDR3 DNA sequence: TGTGCCAGCAATTTAGCTAGCGGGAGCACAGATACGCAGTATTTT.

V is TRBV29-1 and J is TRBJ2-5, with 10 nucleotides matching TRBD1. The assigned J gene may be wrong: the sequence end matches TRBJ2-7 better. The CDR3 sequence is 13 residues long. CDR1 is SQVTM, CDR2 ANQGSEA, per germline. The CDR3 reads CSVRQGASYEQYF. The CDR3 DNA follows: TGCAGCGTAAGACAGGGGGCTTCCTACGAGCAGTACTTC.

The V call is TRBV7-6, the J call TRBJ2-5, with TRBD2 matching 8 bases. Germline loops: CDR1 SGHVS, CDR2 FNYEAQ. J lost 2 bases, V lost 1 base, and 9 bases had no gene match. This CDR3 region has 17 residues. In nucleotides, the CDR3 is TGTGCCAGCAGCTTAGAAGCGGGGGAGCGGTTTCAAGAGACCCAGTACTTC. This gives the protein CASSLEAGERFQETQYF.

The J gene is TRBJ2-5, the V gene TRBV6-1; unclear D gene. Trimming took 5 bases from V and 4 from J, leaving 8 bases between them. CDR1 and CDR2 from the germline V gene are MNHNS and SASEGT. CDR3 length equals 12 residues. CDR3 bases: TGTGCCAGCAGTTCGGTAGCAGAGACCCAGTACTTC. It codes for CASSSVAETQYF.